This T cell receptor (beta chain) appears in the sequencing data of a study of beta chain features in type 1 diabetes listed by TCRdb under 2018. About the investigation overall: Patients and healthy donors did not differ in mean age, gender distribution, total cell number or subset yield. The study compared TCRB repertoires of sorted circulating CD4+ T cell subsets between recently diagnosed type 1 diabetes patients and matched healthy donors. A total of roughly 98,000,000 sorted cells were examined across all samples, and RNA yield correlated strongly with the number of cells per subset. Naive and central memory subsets were obtained from all 30 or so donors, but regulatory and stem cell-like memory subsets were isolated from only 8 patients and roughly 8 healthy donors.

Each donor gave one peripheral blood draw, approximately 100 mL on average, collected into heparinised tubes. Naive, central memory, regulatory and stem cell-like memory CD4+ T cells were sorted on a BD FACSAria II using a panel including CD45RO, CCR7, CD25, CD127, CD95 and CD27. A purity above 95% was achieved for all sorted populations. PBMCs were isolated right away by Lymphoprep density gradient centrifugation and were stained directly, without culture. So that batch effects would be minimized, each experiment stained and sorted samples in pairs, pairing one healthy donor with one patient. The entire amount of isolated RNA was reverse transcribed using the High Capacity cDNA Reverse Transcription Kit, so the sequenced TCRB transcripts were expressed ones. Deep immunoSEQ sequencing was performed on naive, central memory and regulatory T cell samples, with an average of about 4 million total reads per sample. Sorted cells were lysed in RLT buffer and RNA was extracted with DNase-treated RNeasy Micro or Mini kits, depending on cell number. To prevent cross-contamination, each cell subset was processed individually, whereas patient and healthy donor samples were processed jointly. The immunoSEQ multiplex PCR was used to amplify TCRB sequences from cDNA, yielding 87-bp fragments that span the CDR3 region. Sequencing of the amplicons was done on the Illumina HiSeq platform. Regarding the original processing steps: Synthetic template baselines were used to correct PCR bias computationally, reads within Hamming distance 2 were collapsed, and singletons that could not be merged were discarded. Reads were aligned against IMGT so that V, D and J genes, CDR3 length and insertions or deletions at six rearrangement sites could be assigned. Within each subset, clonotype counts were normalized to the number of sorted cells before true diversity and Gini coefficients were calculated with the tcR R package. The overlap coefficient, calculated on TCRB nucleotide sequences, was used to measure repertoire sharing. In its TCRdb copy, this immuneACCESS table keeps in-frame sequences only and misses some clones. Where compared with another copy, unresolved V genes explain less than half of these, and the others have no known cause. The DNA was the basis for D and trimming; V, J and clone size are from that table. This sample has about 170,000 clones in its table, and approximately 7.8% of those were observed once. The top ten clones comprise around 0.94% of the sample.

Results and caveats for the whole study, not just this receptor: In all four CD4+ subsets, TCRB CDR3 length was moderately but significantly shorter in type 1 diabetes patients. Patients with type 1 diabetes made fewer insertions and deleted more nucleotides at VDJ recombination sites, implying thymic rearrangement abnormalities. Because cDNA rather than genomic DNA was sequenced, highly expressing activated cells could have been over-represented, although no difference in activation and CD3 levels was found between groups. Shorter templates might have been favored by PCR, but patient and control samples were amplified and corrected together, so both groups would have been affected equally by any skew. Only small numbers of individuals were included in the HLA sub-analyses, which left unresolved whether HLA type had any influence on TCRB rearrangement. Naive, central memory and regulatory TCRB repertoires appeared more similar among patients than among healthy donors.

A word on this clone: The antigen this receptor binds is unknown. The sample holds no much larger clone one base away, and base qualities are not on file.

From cysteine to phenylalanine, the CDR3 is 16 amino acids long. Only the CDR3 part of the read is kept: 48 bases, read in frame from the first base. V is shortened by 3 bases, J by 3 bases, and the region joining them spans 16 bases. Sequences SGHDN (CDR1) and FVKESK (CDR2) are obtained from the germline V gene. The specimen sequenced was central memory CD4+ T cells from blood. The sequence was obtained from a middle-aged woman with type 1 diabetes. The chain joins TRBV14 to TRBJ2-3; the D gene is perhaps TRBD2, from 7 matching bases. For the CDR3, the sequence is CASSQFQGRATDTQYF. Read as DNA, the sequence is TGTGCCAGCAGCCAGTTCCAGGGGAGGGCGACAGATACGCAGTATTTT.